Presented here are 10 T cell receptor beta chains from one specimen sequenced in a study of human T cells and chemical hapten exposure. Specified time point: patch test 1, 2 weeks after DPC sensitization. Treatment noted: therapeutic diphenylcyclopropenone sensitization with weekly scalp DPC. TCRdb analysed the RACE reads with MiXCR anew, one entry per CDR3 protein. Of 340,000 or so distinct CDR3 sequences listed, under 8% are singletons. Sequences were derived from whole blood, sampled in connection with sensitization to the hapten diphenylcyclopropenone (DPC). The receptor source for this set is a woman aged 18-35 years with alopecia areata. Some clones in this sample may be carry-over from other donors' samples.

This clonotype has a count of ten or more. CDR3 region: CASSQGVQGIPPYEQYF. CDR3 DNA sequence: TGCGCCAGCAGCCAAGGCGTTCAGGGTATCCCCCCCTACGAGCAGTACTTC. This chain uses TRBV4-1 with TRBJ2-7; perhaps TRBD1 as D (5 bases). Trimming removed 1 base at V and 2 bases at J, with 18 bases between. The CDR3 covers 17 residues. CDR1 and CDR2 (germline): MGHRA, YSYEKL.

This clonotype was observed a few times. The V gene is TRBV28, the J gene TRBJ2-7; 8 nucleotides align to TRBD1. J gave up 5 bases and V 5 bases, and 5 bases lay outside the gene matches. The CDR3 sequence is 13 residues long. The V gene's germline CDR1 is MDHEN and CDR2 SYDVKM. Here the CDR3 DNA reads TGTGCCAGCAGTGGGACAGGTTTCGACGAGCAGTACTTC. Its protein is CASSGTGFDEQYF.

This chain joins TRBV5-1 and TRBJ2-3; TRBD1 agrees at 11 bases. V trimming: 3 bases; J trimming: 8 bases; junction bases outside the gene matches: 5. The CDR3 is 14 amino acids. Germline CDR1 and CDR2: SGHRS and YFSETQ. The CDR3 sequence is CASSSGQGEGTQYF. The CDR3 DNA follows: TGCGCCAGCAGCTCGGGACAGGGGGAAGGTACGCAGTATTTT.

This clonotype was counted between two and nine times. This rearrangement joins TRBV7-8 to TRBJ1-1, with D hard to call. Germline loops: CDR1 SGHVS, CDR2 FQNEAQ. The CDR3 loop spans 16 amino acids. Trimming removed 4 bases from V and 4 bases from J, with 19 bases in between. CDR3 sequence: CASSWGWDMMSTEAFF. CDR3 nucleotides: TGTGCCAGCAGCTGGGGTTGGGATATGATGTCCACTGAAGCTTTCTTT.

The chain uses TRBV18 and TRBJ2-7; 8 bases are shared with TRBD1. The CDR3 length is 15 residues. V shed 3 bases, J shed 1 base, and the junction held 5 bases outside the gene matches. Looked up from germline, CDR1 is KGHSH and CDR2 is LQKENI. The CDR3 region is CASSPARQGSYEQYF. The CDR3 DNA reads as TGTGCCAGCTCACCCGCCCGACAGGGGTCCTACGAGCAGTACTTC.

This clonotype has ten or more counts. The chain recombines TRBV7-2 with TRBJ2-1; 11 nucleotides align to TRBD2. With V trimmed by 1 base and J by 6 bases, 14 bases remained unmatched. The CDR3 consists of 19 residues. Germline CDR1 is SGHTA and CDR2 is FQGNSA. The CDR3 nucleotides are TGTGCCAGCAGCTTAGTTAGCCTAGCGGGGGGTTCGGATCGCAATGAGCAGTTCTTC. Translation gives CASSLVSLAGGSDRNEQFF.

This chain connects TRBV20-1 to TRBJ2-3; D assignment may be TRBD1 or TRBD2 (5 bases each). Germline CDR1 is DFQATT and CDR2 is SNEGSKA (reference sequence). Trimming removed 6 bases from V and 4 bases from J, with 11 bases in between. The CDR3 covers 12 residues. CDR3 protein: CSAARGPDTQYF. CDR3 in DNA: TGCAGTGCAGCTAGGGGACCAGATACGCAGTATTTT.

The DNA of the CDR3 is TGCGCCAGCAGCCAAGGACTAGTCCTAGACGTCGAGCAGTACTTC. Protein sequence: CASSQGLVLDVEQYF. The rearrangement joins TRBV4-3 to TRBJ2-7; tentatively, D is TRBD2 (6 bases). The length of the CDR3 is 15 residues. In germline, CDR1 is LGHNA, CDR2 YSLEER. Trimming cost V 1 base and J 6 bases, with 16 bases left between them.

This clonotype was counted many times. The rearrangement links TRBV5-1 to TRBJ2-7, with TRBD1 as a possible D gene (5 bases). The CDR3 loop spans 12 amino acids. Germline CDR1 SGHRS, CDR2 YFSETQ. The V end lost 6 bases, the J end lost 3 bases, and 10 bases lay between the germline ends. CDR3 loop: CASNVGDYEQYF. The CDR3 bases are TGCGCCAGCAATGTAGGGGACTACGAGCAGTACTTC.

This clonotype was detected a few times. The V and J genes are TRBV12-3 or TRBV12-4 and TRBJ2-7; 11 nucleotides line up with TRBD2. Trimming at V came to 6 bases and at J to 3 bases, leaving 10 bases not matched to a gene. The CDR3 is 16 amino acids. CDR3 amino acids: CASSPPGLAGGYEQYF. The DNA of the CDR3 is TGTGCCAGCAGCCCCCCCGGGCTAGCGGGGGGCTACGAGCAGTACTTC.